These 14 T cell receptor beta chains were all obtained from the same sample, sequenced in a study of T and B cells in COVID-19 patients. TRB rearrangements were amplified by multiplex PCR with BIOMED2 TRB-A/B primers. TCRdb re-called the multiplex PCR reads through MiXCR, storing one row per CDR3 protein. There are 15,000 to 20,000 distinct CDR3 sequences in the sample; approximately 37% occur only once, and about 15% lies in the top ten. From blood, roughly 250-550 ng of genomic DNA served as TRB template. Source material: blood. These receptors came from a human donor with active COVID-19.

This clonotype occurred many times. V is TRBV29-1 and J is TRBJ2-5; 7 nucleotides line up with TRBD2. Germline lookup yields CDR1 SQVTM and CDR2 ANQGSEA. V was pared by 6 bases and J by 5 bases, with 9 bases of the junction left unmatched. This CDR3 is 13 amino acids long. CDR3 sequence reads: CSVGFQGGETQYF. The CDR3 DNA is TGCAGCGTCGGATTTCAGGGAGGGGAGACCCAGTACTTC.

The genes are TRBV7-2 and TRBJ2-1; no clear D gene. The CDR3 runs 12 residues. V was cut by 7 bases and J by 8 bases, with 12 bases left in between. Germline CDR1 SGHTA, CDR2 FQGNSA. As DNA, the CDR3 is TGTGCCAGCATATATGGGATCGATGAGCAGTTCTTC. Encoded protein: CASIYGIDEQFF.

CDR3 sequence (DNA): TGTGCCATCACTAAGGACAGCAACTCTGGAAACACCATATATTTT. Translation gives CAITKDSNSGNTIYF. The chain combines TRBV10-3 with TRBJ1-3, with TRBD1 as a possible D gene (6 bases). This CDR3 region has 15 residues. V lost 7 bases to trimming and J lost 0 bases, with 13 bases between them. CDR1 ENHRY and CDR2 SYGVKD come from the germline V gene.

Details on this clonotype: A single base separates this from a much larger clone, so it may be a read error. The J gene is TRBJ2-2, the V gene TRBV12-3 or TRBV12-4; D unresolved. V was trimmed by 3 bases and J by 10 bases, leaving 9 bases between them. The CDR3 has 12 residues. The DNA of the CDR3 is TGTGCCAGCAGTTTGACATGGTTGGAGCTGTTTTTT. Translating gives CASSLTWLELFF.

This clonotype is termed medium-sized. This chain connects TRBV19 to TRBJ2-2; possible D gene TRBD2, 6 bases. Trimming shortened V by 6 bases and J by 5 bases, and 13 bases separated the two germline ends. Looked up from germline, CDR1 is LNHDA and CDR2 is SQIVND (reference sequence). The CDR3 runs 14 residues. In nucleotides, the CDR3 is TGTGCCAGTAGCCCGGGACTTACAACCGGGGAGCTGTTTTTT. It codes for CASSPGLTTGELFF.

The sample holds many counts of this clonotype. CDR3 sequence reads: CASSGTGGGQPQHF. CDR3 DNA: TGTGCCAGTAGCGGGACAGGGGGCGGTCAGCCCCAGCATTTT. The chain couples TRBV19 to TRBJ1-5; 12 positions match TRBD1. CDR1 LNHDA and CDR2 SQIVND come from the germline V gene (reference sequence). The CDR3 contains 14 residues. J gave up 6 bases and V 6 bases, and 3 bases lay outside the gene matches.

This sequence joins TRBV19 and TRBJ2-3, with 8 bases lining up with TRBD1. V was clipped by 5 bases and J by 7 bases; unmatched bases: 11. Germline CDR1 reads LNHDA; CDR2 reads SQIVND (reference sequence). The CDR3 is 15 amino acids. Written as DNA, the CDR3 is TGTGCCAGTAGTCCCGGACAGGGAGGATTCAATACGCAGTATTTT. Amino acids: CASSPGQGGFNTQYF.

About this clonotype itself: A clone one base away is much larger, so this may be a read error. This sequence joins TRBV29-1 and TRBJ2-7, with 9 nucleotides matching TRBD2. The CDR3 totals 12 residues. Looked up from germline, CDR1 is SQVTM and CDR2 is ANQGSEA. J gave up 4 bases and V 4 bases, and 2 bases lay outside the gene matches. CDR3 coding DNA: TGCAGCGTTGTGGGACTAGCATACGAGCAGTACTTC. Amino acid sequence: CSVVGLAYEQYF.

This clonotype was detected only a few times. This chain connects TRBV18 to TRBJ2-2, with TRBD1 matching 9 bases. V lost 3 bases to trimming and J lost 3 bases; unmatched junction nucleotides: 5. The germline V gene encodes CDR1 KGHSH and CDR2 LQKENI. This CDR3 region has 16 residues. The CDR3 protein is CASSPRQGDDTGELFF. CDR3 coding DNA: TGTGCCAGCTCACCTCGACAGGGGGACGACACCGGGGAGCTGTTTTTT.

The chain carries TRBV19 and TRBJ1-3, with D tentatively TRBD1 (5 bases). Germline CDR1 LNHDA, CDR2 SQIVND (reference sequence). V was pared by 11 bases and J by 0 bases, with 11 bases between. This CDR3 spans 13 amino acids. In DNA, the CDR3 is TGTGCCTCGGGACCGATCTCTGGAAACACCATATATTTT. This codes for CASGPISGNTIYF.

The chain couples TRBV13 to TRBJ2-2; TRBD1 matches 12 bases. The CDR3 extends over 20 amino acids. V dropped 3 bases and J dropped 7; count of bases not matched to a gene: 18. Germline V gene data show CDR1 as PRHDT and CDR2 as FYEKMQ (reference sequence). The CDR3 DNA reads TGTGCCAGCAGCTTTAGTGGGTCCAAGCTCGGGACAGGGGGCTTCGGGGAGCTGTTTTTT. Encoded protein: CASSFSGSKLGTGGFGELFF.

This CDR3 reads CAISEATAQPQHF. The CDR3 DNA follows: TGTGCCATCAGTGAAGCGACAGCCCAGCCCCAGCATTTT. The J gene is TRBJ1-5, the V gene TRBV10-3, with D perhaps matching TRBD1 (5 bases). CDR1 and CDR2 (germline): ENHRY, SYGVKD. This CDR3 contains 13 residues. Trimming removed 3 bases from V and 7 bases from J, with 10 bases in between.

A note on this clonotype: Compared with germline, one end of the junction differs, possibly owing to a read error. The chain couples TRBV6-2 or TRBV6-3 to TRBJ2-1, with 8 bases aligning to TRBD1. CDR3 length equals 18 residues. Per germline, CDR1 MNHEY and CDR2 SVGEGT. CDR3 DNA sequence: TGTGCCAGCAGTAACTCGCTCCACGGGACAGGCCCCTACAATGAGCAGTTCTTC. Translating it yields CASSNSLHGTGPYNEQFF.

The CDR3 here is CASSPRGHNEQFF. The DNA of the CDR3 is TGTGCCAGCAGCCCCAGGGGGCACAATGAGCAGTTCTTC. The chain uses TRBV6-4 and TRBJ2-1, with 8 positions matching TRBD1. The V gene's germline CDR1 is MRHNA and CDR2 SNTAGT. The CDR3 runs 13 residues. J gave up 5 bases and V 6 bases, and 3 bases lay outside the gene matches.